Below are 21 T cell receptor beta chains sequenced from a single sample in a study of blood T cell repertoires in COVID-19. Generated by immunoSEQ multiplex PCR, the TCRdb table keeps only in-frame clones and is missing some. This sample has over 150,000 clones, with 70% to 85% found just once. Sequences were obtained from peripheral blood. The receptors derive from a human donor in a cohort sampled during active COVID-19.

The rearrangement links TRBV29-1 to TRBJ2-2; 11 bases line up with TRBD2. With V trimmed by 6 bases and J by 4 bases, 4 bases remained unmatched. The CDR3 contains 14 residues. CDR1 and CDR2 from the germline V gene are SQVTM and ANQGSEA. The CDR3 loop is CSVLAGGGTGELFF. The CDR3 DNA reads TGCAGCGTCCTAGCGGGAGGTGGCACCGGGGAGCTGTTTTTT.

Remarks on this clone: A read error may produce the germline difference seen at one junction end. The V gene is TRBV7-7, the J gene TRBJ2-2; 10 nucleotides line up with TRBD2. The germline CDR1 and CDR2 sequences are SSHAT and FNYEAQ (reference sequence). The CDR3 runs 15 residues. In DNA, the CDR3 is TGTGCTAGCAGTTCTAGCGGGAGTAGCACCGGGGAGCTGTTTTTT. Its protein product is CASSSSGSSTGELFF.

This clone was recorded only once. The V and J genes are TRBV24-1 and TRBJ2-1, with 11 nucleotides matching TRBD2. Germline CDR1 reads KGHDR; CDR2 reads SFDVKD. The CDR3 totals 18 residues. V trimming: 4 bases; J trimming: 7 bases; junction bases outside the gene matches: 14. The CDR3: CATSEPLSGRARENEQFF. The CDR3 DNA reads TGTGCCACCAGTGAGCCCCTTAGCGGGAGGGCCAGGGAGAATGAGCAGTTCTTC.

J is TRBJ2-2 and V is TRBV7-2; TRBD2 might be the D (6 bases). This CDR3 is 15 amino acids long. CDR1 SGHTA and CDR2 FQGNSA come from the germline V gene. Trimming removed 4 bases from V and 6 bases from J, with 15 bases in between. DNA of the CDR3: TGTGCCAGCAGCTCTACCCGGAGGGGTGCCGGGGAGCTGTTTTTT. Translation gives CASSSTRRGAGELFF.

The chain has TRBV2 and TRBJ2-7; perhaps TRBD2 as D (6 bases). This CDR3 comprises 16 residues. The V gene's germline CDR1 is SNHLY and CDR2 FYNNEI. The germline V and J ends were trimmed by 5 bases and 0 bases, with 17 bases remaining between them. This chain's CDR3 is CASSPRTIHSSYEQYF. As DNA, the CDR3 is TGTGCCAGCAGTCCTCGGACTATCCACAGCTCCTACGAGCAGTACTTC. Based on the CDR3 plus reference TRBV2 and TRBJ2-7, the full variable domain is EPEVTQTPSHQVTQMGQEVILRCVPISNHLYFYWYRQILGQKVEFLVSFYNNEISEKSEIFDDQFSVERPDGSNFTLKIRSTKLEDSAMYFCASSPRTIHSSYEQYFGPGTRLTVT.

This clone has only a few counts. CDR3 sequence: CASSESGVETQYF. DNA of the CDR3: TGTGCCAGTAGTGAAAGCGGGGTAGAGACCCAGTACTTC. The V and J genes are TRBV19 and TRBJ2-5; 7 bases map to TRBD2. The CDR3 contains 13 residues. CDR1 is LNHDA, CDR2 SQIVND, per germline (reference sequence). V lost 5 bases to trimming and J lost 4 bases; unmatched junction nucleotides: 4.

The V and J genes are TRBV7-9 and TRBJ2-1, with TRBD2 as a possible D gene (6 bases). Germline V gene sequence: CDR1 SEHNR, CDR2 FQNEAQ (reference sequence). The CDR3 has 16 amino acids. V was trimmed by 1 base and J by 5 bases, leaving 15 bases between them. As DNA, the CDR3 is TGTGCCAGCAGCTTAGGGAGGGGCCCTCCCCACAATGAGCAGTTCTTC. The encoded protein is CASSLGRGPPHNEQFF.

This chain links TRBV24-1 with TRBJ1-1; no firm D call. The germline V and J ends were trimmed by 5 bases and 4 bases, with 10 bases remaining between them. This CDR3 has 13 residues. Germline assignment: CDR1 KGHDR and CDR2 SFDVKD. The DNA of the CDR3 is TGTGCCACCAGTGCCGATGACACCACTGAAGCTTTCTTT. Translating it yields CATSADDTTEAFF.

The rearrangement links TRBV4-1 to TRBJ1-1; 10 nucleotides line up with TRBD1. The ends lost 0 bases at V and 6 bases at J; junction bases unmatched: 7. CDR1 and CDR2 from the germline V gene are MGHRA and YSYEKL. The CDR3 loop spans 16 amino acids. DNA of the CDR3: TGCGCCAGCAGCCAAGATCAGACAGGGGGCTTCGCTGAAGCTTTCTTT. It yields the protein CASSQDQTGGFAEAFF.

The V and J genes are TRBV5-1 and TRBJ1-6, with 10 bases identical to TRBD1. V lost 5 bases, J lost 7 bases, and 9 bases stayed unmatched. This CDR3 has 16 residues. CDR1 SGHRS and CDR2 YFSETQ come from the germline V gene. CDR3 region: CASSRRQGAGNSPLHF. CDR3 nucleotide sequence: TGCGCCAGCAGTCGAAGACAGGGGGCAGGGAATTCACCCCTCCACTTT.

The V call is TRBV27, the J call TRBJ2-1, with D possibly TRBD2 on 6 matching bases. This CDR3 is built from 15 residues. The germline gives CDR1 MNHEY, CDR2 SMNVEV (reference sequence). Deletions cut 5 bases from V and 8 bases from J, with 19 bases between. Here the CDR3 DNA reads TGTGCCAGCAGTCTACGGGAGTCTTTAGGGGATGAGCAGTTCTTC. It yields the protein CASSLRESLGDEQFF.

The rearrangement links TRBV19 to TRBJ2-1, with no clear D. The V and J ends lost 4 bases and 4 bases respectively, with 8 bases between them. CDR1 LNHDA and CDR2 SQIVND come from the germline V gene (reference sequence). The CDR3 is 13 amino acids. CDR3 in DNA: TGTGCCAGTAGTAGAGTTATATACAATGAGCAGTTCTTC. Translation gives CASSRVIYNEQFF.

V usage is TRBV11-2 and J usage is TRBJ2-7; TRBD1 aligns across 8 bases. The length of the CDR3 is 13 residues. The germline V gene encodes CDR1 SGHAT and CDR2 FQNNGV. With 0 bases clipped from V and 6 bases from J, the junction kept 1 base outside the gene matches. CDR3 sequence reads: CASSLDRGREQYF. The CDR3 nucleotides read TGTGCCAGCAGCTTAGACAGGGGGCGCGAGCAGTACTTC.

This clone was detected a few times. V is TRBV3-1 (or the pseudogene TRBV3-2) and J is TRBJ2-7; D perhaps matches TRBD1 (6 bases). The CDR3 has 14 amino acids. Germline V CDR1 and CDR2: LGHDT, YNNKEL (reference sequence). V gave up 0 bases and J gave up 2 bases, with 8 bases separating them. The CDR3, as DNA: TGTGCCAGCAGCCAAGATCCAGGGGCCTACGAGCAGTACTTC. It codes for CASSQDPGAYEQYF.

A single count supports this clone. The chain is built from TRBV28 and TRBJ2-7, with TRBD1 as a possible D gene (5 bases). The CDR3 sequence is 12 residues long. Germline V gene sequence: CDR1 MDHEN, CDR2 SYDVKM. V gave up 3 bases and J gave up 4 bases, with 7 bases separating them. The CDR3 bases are TGTGCCAGCAGTTTTGGGGCTTACGAGCAGTACTTC. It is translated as CASSFGAYEQYF.

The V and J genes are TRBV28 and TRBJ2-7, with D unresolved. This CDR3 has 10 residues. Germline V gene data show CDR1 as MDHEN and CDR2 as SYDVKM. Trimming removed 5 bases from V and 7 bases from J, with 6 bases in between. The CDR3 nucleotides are TGTGCCAGCAGTCATCGGGAGCAGTACTTC. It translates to CASSHREQYF. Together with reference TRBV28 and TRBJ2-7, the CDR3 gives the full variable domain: DVKVTQSSRYLVKRTGEKVFLECVQDMDHENMFWYRQDPGLGLRLIYFSYDVKMKEKGDIPEGYSVSREKKERFSLILESASTNQTSMYLCASSHREQYFGPGTRLTVT.

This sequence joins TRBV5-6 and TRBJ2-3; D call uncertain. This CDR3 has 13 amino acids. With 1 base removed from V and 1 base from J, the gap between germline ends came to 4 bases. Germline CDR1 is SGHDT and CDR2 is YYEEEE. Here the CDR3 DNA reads TGTGCCAGCAGCTTGCTACGCACAGATACGCAGTATTTT. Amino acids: CASSLLRTDTQYF. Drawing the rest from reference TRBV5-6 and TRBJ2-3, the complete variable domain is DAGVTQSPTHLIKTRGQQVTLRCSPKSGHDTVSWYQQALGQGPQFIFQYYEEEERQRGNFPDRFSGHQFPNYSSELNVNALLLGDSALYLCASSLLRTDTQYFGPGTRLTVL.

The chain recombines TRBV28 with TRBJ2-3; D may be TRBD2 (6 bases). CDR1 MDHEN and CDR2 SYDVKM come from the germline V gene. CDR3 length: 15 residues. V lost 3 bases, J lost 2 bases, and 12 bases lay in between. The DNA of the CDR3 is TGTGCCAGCAGTTTGGCGGCGGGGTACACAGATACGCAGTATTTT. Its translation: CASSLAAGYTDTQYF.

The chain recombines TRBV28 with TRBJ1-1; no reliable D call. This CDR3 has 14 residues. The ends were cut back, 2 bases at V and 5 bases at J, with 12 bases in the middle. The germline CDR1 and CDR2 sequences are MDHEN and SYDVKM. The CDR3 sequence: CASSLVRRSTEAFF. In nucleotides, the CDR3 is TGTGCCAGCAGTTTAGTGAGGAGGAGTACTGAAGCTTTCTTT.

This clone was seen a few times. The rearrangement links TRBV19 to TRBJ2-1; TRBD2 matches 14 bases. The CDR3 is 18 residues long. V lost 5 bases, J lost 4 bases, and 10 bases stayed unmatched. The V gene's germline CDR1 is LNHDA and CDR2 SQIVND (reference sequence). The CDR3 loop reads CASSPRLAGGKFYNEQFF. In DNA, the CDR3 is TGTGCCAGTAGTCCCCGACTAGCGGGAGGGAAATTTTACAATGAGCAGTTCTTC.

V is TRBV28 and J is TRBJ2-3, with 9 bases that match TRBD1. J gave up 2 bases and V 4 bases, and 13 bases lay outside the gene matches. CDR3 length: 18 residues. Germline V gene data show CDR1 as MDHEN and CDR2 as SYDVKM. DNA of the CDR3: TGTGCCAGCAGTTCCACCCTCGACAGGGGGGAAAACACAGATACGCAGTATTTT. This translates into CASSSTLDRGENTDTQYF.